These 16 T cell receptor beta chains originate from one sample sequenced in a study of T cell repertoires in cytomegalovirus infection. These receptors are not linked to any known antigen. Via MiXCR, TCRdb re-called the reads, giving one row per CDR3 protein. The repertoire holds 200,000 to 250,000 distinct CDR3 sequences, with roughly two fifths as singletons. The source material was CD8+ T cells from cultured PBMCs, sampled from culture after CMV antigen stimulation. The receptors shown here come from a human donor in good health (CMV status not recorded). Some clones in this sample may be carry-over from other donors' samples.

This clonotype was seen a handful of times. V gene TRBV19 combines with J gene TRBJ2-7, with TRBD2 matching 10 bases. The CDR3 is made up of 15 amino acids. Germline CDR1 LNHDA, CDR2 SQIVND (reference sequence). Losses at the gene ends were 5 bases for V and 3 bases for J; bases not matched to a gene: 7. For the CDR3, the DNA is TGTGCCAGTAGTCCCGGACTAGCGGAGGTCTACGAGCAGTACTTC. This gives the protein CASSPGLAEVYEQYF.

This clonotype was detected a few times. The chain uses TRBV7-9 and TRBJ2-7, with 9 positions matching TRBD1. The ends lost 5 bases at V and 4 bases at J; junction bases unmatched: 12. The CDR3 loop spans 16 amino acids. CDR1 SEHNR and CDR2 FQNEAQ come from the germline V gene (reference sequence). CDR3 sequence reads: CASSLSTGTGFYEQYF. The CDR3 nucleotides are TGTGCCAGCAGCCTATCCACCGGGACAGGGTTTTACGAGCAGTACTTC. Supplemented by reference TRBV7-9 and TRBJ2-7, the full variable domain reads DTGVSQNPRHKITKRGQNVTFRCDPISEHNRLYWYRQTLGQGPEFLTYFQNEAQLEKSRLLSDRFSAERPKGSFSTLEIQRTEQGDSAMYLCASSLSTGTGFYEQYFGPGTRLTVT.

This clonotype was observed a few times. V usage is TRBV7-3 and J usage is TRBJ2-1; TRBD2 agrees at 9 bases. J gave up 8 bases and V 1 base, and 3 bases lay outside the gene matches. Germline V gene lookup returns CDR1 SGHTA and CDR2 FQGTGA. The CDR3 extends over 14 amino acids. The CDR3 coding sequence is TGTGCCAGCAGCTTAATAGCGGGAGATTATGAGCAGTTCTTC. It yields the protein CASSLIAGDYEQFF.

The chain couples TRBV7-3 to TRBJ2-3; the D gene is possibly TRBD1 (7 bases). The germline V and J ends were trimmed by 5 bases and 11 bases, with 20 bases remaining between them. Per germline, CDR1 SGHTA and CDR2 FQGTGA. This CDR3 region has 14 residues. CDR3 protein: CASSPSIRQGGQYF. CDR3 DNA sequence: TGTGCCAGCAGCCCCTCGATCCGACAGGGAGGGCAGTATTTT.

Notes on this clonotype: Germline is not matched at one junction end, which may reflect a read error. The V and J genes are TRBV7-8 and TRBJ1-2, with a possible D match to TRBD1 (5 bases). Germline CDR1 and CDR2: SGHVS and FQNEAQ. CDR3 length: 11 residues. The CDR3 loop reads CASSILQEISF. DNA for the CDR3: TGTGCCAGCAGCATTTTACAGGAGATATCCTTC.

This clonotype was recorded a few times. In DNA form, the CDR3 reads TGTGCCAGCAGTTTCAATCACAACTCTGGAAACACCATATATTTT. This sequence encodes CASSFNHNSGNTIYF. The chain carries TRBV27 and TRBJ1-3; D unclear. This CDR3 is 15 amino acids long. The V gene's germline CDR1 is MNHEY and CDR2 SMNVEV (reference sequence). V lost 3 bases to trimming and J lost 0 bases, with 9 bases between them.

CDR3: CASSSPVAASGNHEQFF. As DNA, the CDR3 is TGTGCCAGCAGCTCCCCCGTAGCGGCTAGCGGCAATCATGAGCAGTTCTTC. The chain recombines TRBV7-3 with TRBJ2-1; 7 nucleotides align to TRBD2. Per the germline V gene, CDR1 is SGHTA and CDR2 is FQGTGA. J gave up 8 bases and V 4 bases, and 17 bases lay outside the gene matches. This CDR3 spans 17 amino acids.

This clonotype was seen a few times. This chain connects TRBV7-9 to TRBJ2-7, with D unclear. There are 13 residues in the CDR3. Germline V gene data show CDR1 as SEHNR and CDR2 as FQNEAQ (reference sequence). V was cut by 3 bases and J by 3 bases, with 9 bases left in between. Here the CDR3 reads CASSFESGYEQYF. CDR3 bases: TGTGCCAGCAGCTTCGAATCAGGCTACGAGCAGTACTTC.

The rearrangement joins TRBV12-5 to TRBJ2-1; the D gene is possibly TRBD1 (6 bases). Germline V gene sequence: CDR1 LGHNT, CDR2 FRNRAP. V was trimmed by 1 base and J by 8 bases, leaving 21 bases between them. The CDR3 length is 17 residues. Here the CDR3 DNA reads TGTGCTAGTGGTTTGGCCATAATAAGGAAACAGGGCTATGAGCAGTTCTTC. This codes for CASGLAIIRKQGYEQFF.

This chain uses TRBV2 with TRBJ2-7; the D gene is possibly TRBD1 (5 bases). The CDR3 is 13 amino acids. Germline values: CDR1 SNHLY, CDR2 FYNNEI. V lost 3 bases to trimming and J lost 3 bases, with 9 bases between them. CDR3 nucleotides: TGTGCCAGCAGTGATGGTCAGGGCTACGAGCAGTACTTC. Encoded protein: CASSDGQGYEQYF.

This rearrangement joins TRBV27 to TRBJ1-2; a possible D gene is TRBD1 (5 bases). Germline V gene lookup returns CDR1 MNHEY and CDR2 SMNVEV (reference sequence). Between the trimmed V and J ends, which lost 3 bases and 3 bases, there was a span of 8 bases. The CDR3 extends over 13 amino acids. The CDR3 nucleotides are TGTGCCAGCAGTTTCGGGGCAGACTATGGCTACACCTTC. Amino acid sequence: CASSFGADYGYTF.

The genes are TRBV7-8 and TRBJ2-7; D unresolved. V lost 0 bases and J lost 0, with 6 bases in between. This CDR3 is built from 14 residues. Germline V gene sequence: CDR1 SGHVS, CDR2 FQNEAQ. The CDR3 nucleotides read TGTGCCAGCAGCTTAGCACGGAGCTCCTACGAGCAGTACTTC. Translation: CASSLARSSYEQYF.

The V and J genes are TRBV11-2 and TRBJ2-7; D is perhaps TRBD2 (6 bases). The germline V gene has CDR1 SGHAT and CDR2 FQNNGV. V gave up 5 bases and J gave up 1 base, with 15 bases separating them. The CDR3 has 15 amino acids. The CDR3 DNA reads TGTGCCAGCAGCCCCCGGGGGTTTGCGTCCTACGAGCAGTACTTC. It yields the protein CASSPRGFASYEQYF. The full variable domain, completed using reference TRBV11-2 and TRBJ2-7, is EAGVAQSPRYKIIEKRQSVAFWCNPISGHATLYWYQQILGQGPKLLIQFQNNGVVDDSQLPKDRFSAERLKGVDSTLKIQPAKLEDSAVYLCASSPRGFASYEQYFGPGTRLTVT.

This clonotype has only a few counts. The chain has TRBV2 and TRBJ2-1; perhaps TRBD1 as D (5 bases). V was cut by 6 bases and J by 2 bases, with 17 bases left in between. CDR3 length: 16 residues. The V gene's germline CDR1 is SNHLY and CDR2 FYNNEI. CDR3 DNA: TGTGCCAGCAGACGTCCGAAGGGGTCTCCCTACAATGAGCAGTTCTTC. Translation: CASRRPKGSPYNEQFF.

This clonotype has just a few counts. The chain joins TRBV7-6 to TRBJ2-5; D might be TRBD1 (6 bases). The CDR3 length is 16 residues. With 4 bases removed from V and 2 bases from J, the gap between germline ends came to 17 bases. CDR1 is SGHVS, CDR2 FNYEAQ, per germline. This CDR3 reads CASSSSTGPPQETQYF. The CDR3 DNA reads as TGTGCCAGCAGCTCCTCGACAGGCCCCCCACAAGAGACCCAGTACTTC.

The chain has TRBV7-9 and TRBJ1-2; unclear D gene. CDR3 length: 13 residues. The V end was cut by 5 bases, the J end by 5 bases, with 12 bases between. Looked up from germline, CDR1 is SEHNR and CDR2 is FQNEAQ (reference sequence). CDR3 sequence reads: CASSRRPSYGYTF. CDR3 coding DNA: TGTGCCAGCAGCCGGAGGCCCTCTTATGGCTACACCTTC.